This entry is about one TCR beta chain. The data belong to a study of blood T cell dynamics during melanoma immunotherapy. Time point: pre-treatment baseline. The protocol was immunoSEQ multiplex PCR, while the TCRdb copy is restricted to in-frame clones and leaves out a portion. The table records approximately 9,600 clones, 88% of them present only once. Germline loops: CDR1 MNHEY, CDR2 SVGAGI. This CDR3 has 12 residues. V lost 6 bases and J lost 4, with 9 bases in between. J is TRBJ1-2 and V is TRBV6-5; TRBD1 might be the D (5 bases). The sequenced sample was blood, obtained from a patient treated with checkpoint blockade. This sequence originates from a human donor with melanoma. CDR3 in amino acids: CASRTGFYGYTF. The CDR3 DNA sequence: TGTGCCAGCAGAACAGGATTCTATGGCTACACCTTC.